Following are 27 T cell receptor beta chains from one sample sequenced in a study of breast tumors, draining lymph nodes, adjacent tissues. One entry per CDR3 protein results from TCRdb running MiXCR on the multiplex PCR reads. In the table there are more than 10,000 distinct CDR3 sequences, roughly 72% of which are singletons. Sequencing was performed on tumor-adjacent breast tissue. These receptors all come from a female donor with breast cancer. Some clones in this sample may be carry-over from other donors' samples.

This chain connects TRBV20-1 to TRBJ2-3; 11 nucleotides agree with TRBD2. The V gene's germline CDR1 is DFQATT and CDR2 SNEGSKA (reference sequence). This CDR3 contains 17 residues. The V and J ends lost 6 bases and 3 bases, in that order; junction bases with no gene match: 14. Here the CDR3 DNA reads TGCAGTGCGGAGGGGATCTTAGCGGGAGGGGGGACAGATACGCAGTATTTT. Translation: CSAEGILAGGGTDTQYF.

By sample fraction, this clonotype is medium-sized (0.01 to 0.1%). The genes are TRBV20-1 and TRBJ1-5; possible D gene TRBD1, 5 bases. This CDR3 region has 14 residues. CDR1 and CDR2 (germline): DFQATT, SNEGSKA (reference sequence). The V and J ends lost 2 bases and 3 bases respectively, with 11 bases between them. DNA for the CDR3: TGCAGTGCTAGACAGGGAGGTTTCAATCAGCCCCAGCATTTT. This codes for CSARQGGFNQPQHF.

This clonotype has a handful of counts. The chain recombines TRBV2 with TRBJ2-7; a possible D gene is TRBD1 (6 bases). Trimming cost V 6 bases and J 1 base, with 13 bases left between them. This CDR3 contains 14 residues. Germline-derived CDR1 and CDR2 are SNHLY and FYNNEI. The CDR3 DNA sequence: TGTGCCAGCAGGGTGGGGACACAGTCCTACGAGCAGTACTTC. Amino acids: CASRVGTQSYEQYF.

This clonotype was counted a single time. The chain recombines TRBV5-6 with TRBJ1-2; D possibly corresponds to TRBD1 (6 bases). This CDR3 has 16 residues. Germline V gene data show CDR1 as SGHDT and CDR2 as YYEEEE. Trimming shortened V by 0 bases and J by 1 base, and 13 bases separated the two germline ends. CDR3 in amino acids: CASSLARGRGNYGYTF. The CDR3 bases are TGTGCCAGCAGCTTGGCCAGGGGAAGGGGTAACTATGGCTACACCTTC.

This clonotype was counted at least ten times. The CDR3: CASSFLLETQYF. For the CDR3, the DNA is TGTGCCAGCAGTTTTTTACTAGAGACCCAGTACTTC. The chain uses TRBV6-2 or TRBV6-3 and TRBJ2-5, with D unclear. From germline, CDR1 is MNHEY and CDR2 SVGEGT. The CDR3 runs 12 residues. V was pared by 4 bases and J by 4 bases, with 7 bases between.

Here the CDR3 DNA reads TGTGCCATCAGTGCTGCACAGAGCTCCTACAATGAGCAGTTCTTC. It specifies CAISAAQSSYNEQFF. V and J are TRBV10-3 and TRBJ2-1, with D hard to call. The CDR3 loop spans 15 amino acids. The germline V gene has CDR1 ENHRY and CDR2 SYGVKD. Trimming left V 4 bases short and J 0 bases short, with 10 bases between.

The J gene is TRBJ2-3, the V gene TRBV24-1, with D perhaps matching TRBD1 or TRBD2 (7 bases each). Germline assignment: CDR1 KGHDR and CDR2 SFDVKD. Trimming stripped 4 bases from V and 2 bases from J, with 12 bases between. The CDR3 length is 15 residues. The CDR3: CATSEGGGPTDTQYF. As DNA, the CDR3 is TGTGCCACCAGTGAGGGAGGGGGCCCCACAGATACGCAGTATTTT.

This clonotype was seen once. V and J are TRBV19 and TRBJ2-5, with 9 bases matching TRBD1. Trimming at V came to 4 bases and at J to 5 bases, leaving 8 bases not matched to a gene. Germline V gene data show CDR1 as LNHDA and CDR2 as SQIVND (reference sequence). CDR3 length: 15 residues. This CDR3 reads CASSKGQGWLETQYF. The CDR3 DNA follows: TGTGCCAGTAGTAAGGGACAGGGATGGTTGGAGACCCAGTACTTC.

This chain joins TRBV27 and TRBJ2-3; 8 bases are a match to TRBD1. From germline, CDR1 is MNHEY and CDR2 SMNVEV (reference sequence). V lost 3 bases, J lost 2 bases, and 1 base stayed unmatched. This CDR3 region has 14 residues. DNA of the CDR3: TGTGCCAGCAGTTTCAGGGGGCACACAGATACGCAGTATTTT. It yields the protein CASSFRGHTDTQYF.

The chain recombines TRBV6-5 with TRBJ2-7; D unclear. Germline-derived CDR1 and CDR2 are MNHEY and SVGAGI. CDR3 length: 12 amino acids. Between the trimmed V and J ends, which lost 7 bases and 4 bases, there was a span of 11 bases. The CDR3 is CASNQRGYEQYF. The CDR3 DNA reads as TGTGCCAGCAACCAAAGAGGATACGAGCAGTACTTC.

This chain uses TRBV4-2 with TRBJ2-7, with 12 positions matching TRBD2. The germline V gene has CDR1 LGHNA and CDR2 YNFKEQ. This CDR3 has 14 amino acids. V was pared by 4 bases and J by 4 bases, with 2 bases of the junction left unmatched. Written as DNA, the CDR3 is TGTGCCAGCAGCCTTACTAGCGGGAGGTACGAGCAGTACTTC. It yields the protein CASSLTSGRYEQYF.

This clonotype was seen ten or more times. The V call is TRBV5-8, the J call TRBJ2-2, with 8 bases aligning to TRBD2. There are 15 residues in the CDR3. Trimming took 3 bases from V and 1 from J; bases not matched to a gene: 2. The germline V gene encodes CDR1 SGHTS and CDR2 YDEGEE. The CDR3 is CASSWSGRNTGELFF. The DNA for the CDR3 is TGTGCCAGCAGCTGGAGCGGGAGGAACACCGGGGAGCTGTTTTTT.

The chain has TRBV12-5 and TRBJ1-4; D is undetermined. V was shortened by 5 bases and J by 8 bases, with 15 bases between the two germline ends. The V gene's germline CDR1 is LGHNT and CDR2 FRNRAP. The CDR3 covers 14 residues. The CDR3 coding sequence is TGTGCTAGTGGTCCCGGACTCGGACGGGAAAAACTGTTTTTT. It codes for CASGPGLGREKLFF.

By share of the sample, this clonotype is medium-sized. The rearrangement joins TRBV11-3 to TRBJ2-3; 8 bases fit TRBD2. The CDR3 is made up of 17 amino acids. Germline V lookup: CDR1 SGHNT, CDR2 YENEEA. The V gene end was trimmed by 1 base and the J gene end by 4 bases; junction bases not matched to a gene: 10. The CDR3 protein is CASSLGVSGGPADTQYF. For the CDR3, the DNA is TGTGCCAGCAGCTTAGGGGTCTCGGGAGGGCCCGCAGATACGCAGTATTTT.

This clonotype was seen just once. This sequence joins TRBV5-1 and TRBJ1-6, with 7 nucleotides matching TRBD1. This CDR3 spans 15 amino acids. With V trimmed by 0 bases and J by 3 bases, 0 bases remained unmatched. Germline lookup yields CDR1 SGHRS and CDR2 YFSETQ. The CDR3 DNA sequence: TGCGCCAGCAGCTTGGGGGACAGCTATAATTCACCCCTCCACTTT. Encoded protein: CASSLGDSYNSPLHF.

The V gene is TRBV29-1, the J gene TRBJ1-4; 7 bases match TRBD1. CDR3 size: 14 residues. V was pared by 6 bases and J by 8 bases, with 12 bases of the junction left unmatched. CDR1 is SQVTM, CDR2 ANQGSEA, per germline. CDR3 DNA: TGCAGCGTGGGGAAGGACAGGATCATCGAAAAACTGTTTTTT. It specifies CSVGKDRIIEKLFF.

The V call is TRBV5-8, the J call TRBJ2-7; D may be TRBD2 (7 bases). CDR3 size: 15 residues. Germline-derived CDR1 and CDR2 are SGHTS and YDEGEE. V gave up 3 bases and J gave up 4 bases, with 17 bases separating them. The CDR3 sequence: CASSSLGGGGYEQYF. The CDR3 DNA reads TGTGCCAGCAGCTCCCTTGGGGGGGGCGGATACGAGCAGTACTTC.

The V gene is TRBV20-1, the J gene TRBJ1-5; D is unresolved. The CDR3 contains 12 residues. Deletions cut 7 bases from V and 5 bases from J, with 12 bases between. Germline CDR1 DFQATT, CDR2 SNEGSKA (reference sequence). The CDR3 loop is CSVPSRDQPQHF. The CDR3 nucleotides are TGCAGTGTACCATCGAGGGATCAGCCCCAGCATTTT.

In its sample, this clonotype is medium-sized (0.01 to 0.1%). CDR3 sequence: CASRQGLAGLETQYF. The CDR3 DNA reads TGTGCCAGCAGACAAGGACTAGCGGGTCTCGAGACCCAGTACTTC. The chain employs TRBV7-8 and TRBJ2-5; TRBD2 aligns across 11 bases. After removal of 6 bases from V and 5 bases from J, the junction contained 8 bases not matched to a gene. In germline, CDR1 is SGHVS, CDR2 FQNEAQ. This CDR3 spans 15 amino acids.

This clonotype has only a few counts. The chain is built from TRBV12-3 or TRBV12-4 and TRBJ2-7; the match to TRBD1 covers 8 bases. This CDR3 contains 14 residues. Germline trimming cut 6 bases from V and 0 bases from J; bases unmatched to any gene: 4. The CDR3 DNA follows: TGTGCCAGCAGCCGGGACAGGAGCTCCTACGAGCAGTACTTC. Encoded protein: CASSRDRSSYEQYF.

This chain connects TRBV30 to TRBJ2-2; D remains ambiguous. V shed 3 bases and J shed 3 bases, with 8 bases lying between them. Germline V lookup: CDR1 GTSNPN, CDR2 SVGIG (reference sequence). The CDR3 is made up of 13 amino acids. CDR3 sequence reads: CAWRAFYTGELFF. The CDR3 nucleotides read TGTGCCTGGAGAGCCTTTTACACCGGGGAGCTGTTTTTT.

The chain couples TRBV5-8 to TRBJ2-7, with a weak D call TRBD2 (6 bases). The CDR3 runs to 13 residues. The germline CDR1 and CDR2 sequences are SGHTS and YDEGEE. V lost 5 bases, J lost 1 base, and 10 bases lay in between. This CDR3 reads CASRGRGSYEQYF. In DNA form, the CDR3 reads TGTGCCAGCAGGGGACGGGGGTCCTACGAGCAGTACTTC.

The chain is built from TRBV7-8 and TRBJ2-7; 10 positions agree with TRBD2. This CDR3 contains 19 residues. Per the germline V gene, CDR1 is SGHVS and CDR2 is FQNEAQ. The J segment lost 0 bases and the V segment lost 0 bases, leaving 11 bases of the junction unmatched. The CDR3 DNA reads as TGTGCCAGCAGCTTAGCCCAAAGCCTAGCGGGGGTGCACTCCTACGAGCAGTACTTC. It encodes CASSLAQSLAGVHSYEQYF.

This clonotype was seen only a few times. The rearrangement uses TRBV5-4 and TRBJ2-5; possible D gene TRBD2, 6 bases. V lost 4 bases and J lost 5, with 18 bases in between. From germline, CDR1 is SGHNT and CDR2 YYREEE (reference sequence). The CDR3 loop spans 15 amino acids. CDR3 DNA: TGTGCCAGCAGCCCGGGGGACGGAGGAGAGGAGACCCAGTACTTC. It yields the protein CASSPGDGGEETQYF.

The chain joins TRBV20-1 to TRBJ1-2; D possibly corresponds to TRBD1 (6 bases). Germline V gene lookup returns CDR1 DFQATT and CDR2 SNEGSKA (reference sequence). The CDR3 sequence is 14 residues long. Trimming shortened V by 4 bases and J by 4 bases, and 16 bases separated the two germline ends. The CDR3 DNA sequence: TGCAGTGCTACAGAGGGGGGGCGCGGCTATGGCTACACCTTC. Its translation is CSATEGGRGYGYTF.

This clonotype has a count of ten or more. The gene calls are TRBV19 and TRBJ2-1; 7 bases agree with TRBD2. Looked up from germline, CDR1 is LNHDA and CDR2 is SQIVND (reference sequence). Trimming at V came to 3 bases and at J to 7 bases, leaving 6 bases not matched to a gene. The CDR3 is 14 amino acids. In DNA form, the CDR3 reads TGTGCCAGTAGTATTGGGGTCGGGGGGAATGAGCAGTTCTTC. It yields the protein CASSIGVGGNEQFF.

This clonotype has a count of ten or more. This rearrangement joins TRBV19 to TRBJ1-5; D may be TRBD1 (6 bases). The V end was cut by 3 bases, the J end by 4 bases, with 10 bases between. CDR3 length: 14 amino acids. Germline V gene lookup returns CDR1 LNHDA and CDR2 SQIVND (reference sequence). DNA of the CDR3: TGTGCCAGTAGTATGATAACAGGGAATCAGCCCCAGCATTTT. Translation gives CASSMITGNQPQHF.